The clone carrying this T cell receptor beta chain was detected a few times. Its antigen is not identified. CDR3 length: 16 residues. Looked up from germline, CDR1 is LGHNA and CDR2 is YSLEER. The trim removed 5 bases at V and 9 bases at J, leaving 10 bases unmatched. The data belong to a study of blood T cells in healthy people across ages. The study, taken as a whole, reports: Roughly linear age-related decline in beta diversity appeared, significant by age 40. Naive T cell percentage showed a strong correlation with TCR beta diversity.

Sample-barcoded 5' priming and a J-beta primer mix drove a second PCR of about 6 to 12 cycles. TCRdb processed the 5' RACE reads anew with MiXCR; each CDR3 protein has one entry. The sample includes about a million distinct CDR3 sequences, roughly half of them seen just once. Healthy Caucasian individuals from Russia aged roughly 6 to 95 were enrolled as donors. Sequencing input: blood. The receptor was derived from a woman aged 60-70 years in good health. The V and J genes are TRBV4-3 and TRBJ2-1, with 13 bases lining up with TRBD2. In DNA, the CDR3 is TGCGCCAGCAGCTCGCGGACTAGCGGGAGATCACCTGAGCAGTTCTTC. Its translation: CASSSRTSGRSPEQFF.